The rows below give T cell receptor beta chains drawn from one sample of a study of T cell responses to AZD1222 COVID-19 vaccine. Libraries were prepared by immunoSEQ multiplex PCR; TCRdb keeps only in-frame clonotypes and omits some of them. The sample lists roughly 200,000 clones; 91% were seen once. Sample: peripheral blood, taken 28 days after the second AZD1222 dose. Receptor source: an adult who received the AZD1222 COVID-19 vaccine. Both conserved end residues are part of each CDR3. D genes are given only for firm matches. Not every row has a clone size; where given, it reads once, few, many or a size class.

CDR3 | DNA | D | J | V | length | size
CASSPGGSNTEAFF | TGTGCCAGCAGCCCAGGAGGGTCCAACACTGAAGCTTTCTTT | - | TRBJ1-1 | TRBV7-2 | 14 | -
CASSSGAGTGRFGAFF | TGCGCCAGCAGTTCCGGAGCGGGGACAGGGCGATTTGGAGCTTTCTTT | TRBD1 | TRBJ1-1 | TRBV4-1 | 16 | -
CASSRDYNTIQYF | TGTGCCAGCAGTAGGGACTACAACACCATTCAGTACTTC | TRBD2 | TRBJ2-4 | TRBV27 | 13 | once
CASRGEIFGLEQYF | TGTGCCAGCAGGGGAGAGATCTTCGGTCTCGAGCAGTACTTC | - | TRBJ2-7 | TRBV6-5 | 14 | -
CAWSGDINQPQHF | TGTGCCTGGAGTGGGGACATCAATCAGCCCCAGCATTTT | - | TRBJ1-5 | TRBV30 | 13 | -
CASGDRSSGELFF | TGCGCCAGCGGGGACAGGTCCTCCGGGGAGCTGTTTTTT | TRBD1 | TRBJ2-2 | TRBV10-1 | 13 | -
CASSLSRGHYEQYF | TGTGCCAGCAGCCTGAGCAGGGGGCACTACGAGCAGTACTTC | TRBD1 | TRBJ2-7 | TRBV7-9 | 14 | -
CASSFGTANEKLFF | TGCGCCAGCAGCTTCGGGACAGCTAATGAAAAACTGTTTTTT | TRBD1 | TRBJ1-4 | TRBV5-1 | 14 | once
CASSFTGPYNEQFF | TGCGCCAGCAGCTTTACAGGGCCCTACAATGAGCAGTTCTTC | - | TRBJ2-1 | TRBV5-1 | 14 | -
CASSLGAHGRGYNSPLHF | TGTGCCAGCAGCCTGGGTGCTCACGGCCGCGGGTATAATTCACCCCTCCACTTT | - | TRBJ1-6 | TRBV5-4 | 18 | -
CASSNSYEQYF | TGTGCCAGCAGTAACTCCTACGAGCAGTACTTC | - | TRBJ2-7 | TRBV6-6 | 11 | -
CATQDSYTEAFF | TGTGCCACCCAGGACAGCTACACTGAAGCTTTCTTT | - | TRBJ1-1 | TRBV19 | 12 | -
CASSKDRWDSYNEQFF | TGCGCCAGCAGCAAAGACAGGTGGGACTCCTACAATGAGCAGTTCTTC | - | TRBJ2-1 | TRBV4-3 | 16 | -
CASSQARDTQYF | TGTGCCAGCAGCCAAGCTCGGGATACGCAGTATTTT | - | TRBJ2-3 | TRBV4-2 | 12 | -
CSVARGNTEAFF | TGCAGCGTTGCCAGGGGGAACACTGAAGCTTTCTTT | - | TRBJ1-1 | TRBV29-1 | 12 | -
CASSQGGANQPQHF | TGTGCCAGCAGCCAGGGGGGGGCTAATCAGCCCCAGCATTTT | TRBD1 | TRBJ1-5 | TRBV7-2 | 14 | -
CASSMVPAGSGNTIYF | TGTGCCAGTAGTATGGTCCCGGCTGGTTCTGGAAACACCATATATTTT | - | TRBJ1-3 | TRBV19 | 16 | -
CASSRKDIAGGEQYF | TGTGCCAGCAGCCGAAAGGACATCGCCGGGGGCGAGCAGTACTTC | - | TRBJ2-7 | TRBV6-5 | 15 | -
CASSPGGSSYGYTF | TGTGCCAGCAGCCCAGGAGGGAGTAGCTATGGCTACACCTTC | - | TRBJ1-2 | TRBV7-3 | 14 | -
CASSSNGGRTEAFF | TGTGCCAGCAGCTCGAACGGGGGGAGGACTGAAGCTTTCTTT | - | TRBJ1-1 | TRBV7-2 | 14 | -
CASSQIRRAASGNTIYF | TGCGCCAGCAGCCAAATCCGCAGAGCTGCCTCTGGAAACACCATATATTTT | - | TRBJ1-3 | TRBV4-1 | 17 | -
CASRPRDSYQETQYF | TGTGCCAGCAGGCCGCGGGATTCGTACCAAGAGACCCAGTACTTC | - | TRBJ2-5 | TRBV27 | 15 | few
CASSLVGDRSYEQYF | TGTGCCAGCAGCTTAGTCGGGGACCGATCCTACGAGCAGTACTTC | - | TRBJ2-7 | TRBV11-2 | 15 | -
CASSQGTNQPQHF | TGTGCCAGCTCTCAGGGCACAAATCAGCCCCAGCATTTT | - | TRBJ1-5 | TRBV18 | 13 | -
CASSGGLAGVGEQFF | TGCGCCAGCAGTGGGGGACTAGCGGGAGTTGGTGAGCAGTTCTTC | TRBD2 | TRBJ2-1 | TRBV10-1 | 15 | once
CASRTGWTEAFF | TGTGCCAGCAGAACAGGGTGGACTGAAGCTTTCTTT | - | TRBJ1-1 | TRBV12-3/TRBV12-4 | 12 | -
CASSPGVGVRTGELFF | TGTGCCAGCAGCCCGGGAGTCGGGGTTCGGACCGGGGAGCTGTTTTTT | - | TRBJ2-2 | TRBV3-1/TRBV3-2 | 16 | -
CASSLVVWGQSGNTIYF | TGTGCCAGCAGCTTAGTGGTGTGGGGTCAATCTGGAAACACCATATATTTT | - | TRBJ1-3 | TRBV7-8 | 17 | -
CASSLPGGARAGNTIYF | TGTGCCAGCAGCTTGCCTGGGGGGGCGAGGGCTGGAAACACCATATATTTT | - | TRBJ1-3 | TRBV5-5 | 17 | -
CASSQRGRNQPQHF | TGTGCCAGCAGCCAAAGAGGCAGGAATCAGCCCCAGCATTTT | - | TRBJ1-5 | TRBV3-1/TRBV3-2 | 14 | -
CATREGMAQPQHF | TGTGCCACCCGGGAAGGGATGGCTCAGCCCCAGCATTTT | - | TRBJ1-5 | TRBV12-3/TRBV12-4 | 13 | -
CASSQAPGLGLYEQYF | TGTGCCAGCAGCCAAGCGCCCGGACTAGGGCTCTACGAGCAGTACTTC | TRBD2 | TRBJ2-7 | TRBV3-1/TRBV3-2 | 16 | -
CASSTGHPGEQYF | TGTGCCAGTAGTACGGGACACCCGGGAGAGCAGTACTTC | - | TRBJ2-7 | TRBV19 | 13 | -
CASSPAGLAGGFF | TGCGCCAGCAGCCCGGCTGGACTAGCGGGGGGGTTCTTC | TRBD2 | TRBJ2-1 | TRBV5-1 | 13 | -
CASSEGGQGWVLGNTIYF | TGTGCCAGCAGTGAGGGGGGTCAGGGTTGGGTCCTCGGAAACACCATATATTTT | - | TRBJ1-3 | TRBV25-1 | 18 | -
CASSSLDRGRRQPQHF | TGTGCCAGTAGTTCTCTGGACAGGGGTCGTCGACAGCCCCAGCATTTT | TRBD1 | TRBJ1-5 | TRBV19 | 16 | -
CATSREHSWNTGELFF | TGTGCCACCAGCAGAGAGCACAGTTGGAACACCGGGGAGCTGTTTTTT | - | TRBJ2-2 | TRBV15 | 16 | -
CASSLGAGIEQYF | TGTGCCAGCAGCCTTGGGGCAGGGATCGAGCAGTACTTC | - | TRBJ2-7 | TRBV7-9 | 13 | -
CASSPTGTGANVLTF | TGTGCCAGCAGCCCAACCGGGACAGGGGCCAACGTCCTGACTTTC | - | TRBJ2-6 | TRBV6-5 | 15 | once
CASGFRDSLNQPQHF | TGTGCTAGTGGTTTCCGGGACAGCCTAAATCAGCCCCAGCATTTT | TRBD1 | TRBJ1-5 | TRBV12-5 | 15 | -
CASSLRGVRDEQYF | TGTGCCAGCAGCTTACGTGGGGTTCGGGACGAGCAGTACTTC | - | TRBJ2-7 | TRBV7-6 | 14 | -
CSARGTELNTIYF | TGCAGCGCTAGGGGGACAGAACTAAACACCATATATTTT | TRBD1 | TRBJ1-3 | TRBV29-1 | 13 | -
CASRYSLGLRNEQYF | TGTGCCAGCAGATACTCCCTCGGGCTTCGAAACGAGCAGTACTTC | - | TRBJ2-7 | TRBV27 | 15 | -
CASSPSGTGYSYEQYF | TGTGCCAGCAGCCCTTCCGGGACAGGGTATTCCTACGAGCAGTACTTC | TRBD1 | TRBJ2-7 | TRBV3-1/TRBV3-2 | 16 | once
CASSLKFQGRTEAFF | TGTGCCAGCAGCCTTAAGTTCCAAGGCAGGACTGAAGCTTTCTTT | - | TRBJ1-1 | TRBV7-2 | 15 | -
CASRAGDRGLITEAFF | TGTGCCAGCAGGGCCGGAGACAGGGGGCTGATCACTGAAGCTTTCTTT | TRBD1 | TRBJ1-1 | TRBV27 | 16 | -
CSVGGEGAQETQYF | TGCAGCGTTGGCGGGGAGGGGGCCCAAGAGACCCAGTACTTC | - | TRBJ2-5 | TRBV29-1 | 14 | -
CASTTGGYNSPLHF | TGTGCCAGTACGACAGGGGGATATAATTCACCCCTCCACTTT | TRBD1 | TRBJ1-6 | TRBV19 | 14 | -
CASSLGLARDNEQFF | TGTGCCAGCAGCTTAGGACTAGCGAGAGACAATGAGCAGTTCTTC | TRBD2 | TRBJ2-1 | TRBV11-2 | 15 | -
CASSPSGNTIYF | TGTGCCAGCAGTCCTTCGGGAAACACCATATATTTT | - | TRBJ1-3 | TRBV6-5 | 12 | -
CSSRGGHYLTEAFF | TGTTCATCAAGGGGGGGACACTATCTAACTGAAGCTTTCTTT | - | TRBJ1-1 | TRBV2 | 14 | few
CASRSGANYGYTF | TGTGCCAGCAGATCGGGGGCTAACTATGGCTACACCTTC | - | TRBJ1-2 | TRBV27 | 13 | -
CASSLAAGTETQYF | TGCGCCAGCAGCTTGGCCGCGGGTACCGAGACCCAGTACTTC | - | TRBJ2-5 | TRBV5-1 | 14 | -
CASRRADTQYF | TGCGCCAGCAGGAGGGCAGATACGCAGTATTTT | - | TRBJ2-3 | TRBV5-1 | 11 | -
CASSQYYEQYF | TGTGCCAGCAGTCAGTATTACGAGCAGTACTTC | - | TRBJ2-7 | TRBV6-2/TRBV6-3 | 11 | -